This T cell receptor beta chain was captured by sequencing in a study of shared clonotypes between healthy human individuals. The CDR3 consists of 13 residues. Trimming took off 2 bases at V and 3 bases at J, with 8 bases between the two ends. Germline CDR1 SSHAT, CDR2 FNYEAQ (reference sequence). CD45RO negativity and positive selection for CCR7 defined naive CD8 cells, a population that excluded terminally differentiated effector memory CD45RA+ cells. Data came from immunoSEQ multiplex PCR; TCRdb stores just in-frame clones and leaves some out. The sample lists 500,000 to 700,000 clones, approximately 95% occurring once. To note about this clone: Its antigen is unidentified.

Study-wide results and caveats: Non-shared clonotypes showed lower generation probabilities than clonotypes common to all four donors.

The source of this sequence is a woman aged 25 to 39 in good health. The sample comprised naive CD8+ T cells sorted from blood. V and J are TRBV7-7 and TRBJ2-7; D not certain. CDR3 nucleotides: TGTGCCAGCAGCTTACGATTGGGCTACGAGCAGTACTTC. Amino acid sequence: CASSLRLGYEQYF.